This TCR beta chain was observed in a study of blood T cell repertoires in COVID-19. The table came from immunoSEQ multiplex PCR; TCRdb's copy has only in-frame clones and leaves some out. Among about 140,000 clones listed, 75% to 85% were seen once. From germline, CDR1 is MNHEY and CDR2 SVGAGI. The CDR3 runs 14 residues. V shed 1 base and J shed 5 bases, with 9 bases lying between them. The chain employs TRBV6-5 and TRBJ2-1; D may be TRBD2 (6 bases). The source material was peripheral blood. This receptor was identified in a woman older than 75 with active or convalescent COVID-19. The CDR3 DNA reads TGTGCCAGCAGTTACTTGGCGGGGCACAATGAGCAGTTCTTC. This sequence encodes CASSYLAGHNEQFF.